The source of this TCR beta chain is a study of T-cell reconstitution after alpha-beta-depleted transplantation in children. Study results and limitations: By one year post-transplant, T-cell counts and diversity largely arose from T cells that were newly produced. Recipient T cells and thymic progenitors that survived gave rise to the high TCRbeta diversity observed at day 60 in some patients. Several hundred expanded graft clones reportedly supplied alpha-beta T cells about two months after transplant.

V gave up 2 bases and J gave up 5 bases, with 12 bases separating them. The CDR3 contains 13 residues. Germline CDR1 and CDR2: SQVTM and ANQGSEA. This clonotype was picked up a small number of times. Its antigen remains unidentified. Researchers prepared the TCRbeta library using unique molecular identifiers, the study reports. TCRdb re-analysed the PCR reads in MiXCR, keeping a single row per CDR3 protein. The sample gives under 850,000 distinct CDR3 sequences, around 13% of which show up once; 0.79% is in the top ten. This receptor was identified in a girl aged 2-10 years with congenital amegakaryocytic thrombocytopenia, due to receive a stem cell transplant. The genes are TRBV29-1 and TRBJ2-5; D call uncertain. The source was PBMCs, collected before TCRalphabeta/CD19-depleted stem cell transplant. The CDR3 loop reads CSVEFGSGETQYF. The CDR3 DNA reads TGCAGCGTTGAATTTGGCTCGGGCGAGACCCAGTACTTC.